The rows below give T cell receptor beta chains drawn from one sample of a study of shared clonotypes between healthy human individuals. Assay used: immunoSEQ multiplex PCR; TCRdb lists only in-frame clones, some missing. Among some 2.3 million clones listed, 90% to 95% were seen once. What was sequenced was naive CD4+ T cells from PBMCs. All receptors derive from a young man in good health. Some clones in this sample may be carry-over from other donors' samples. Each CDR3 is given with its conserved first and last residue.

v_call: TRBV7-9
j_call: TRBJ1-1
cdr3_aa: CASSFRAGNTEAFF

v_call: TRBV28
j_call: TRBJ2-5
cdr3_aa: CASSLNPPTETQYF

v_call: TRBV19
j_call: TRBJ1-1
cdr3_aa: CASRETGGPNTEAFF

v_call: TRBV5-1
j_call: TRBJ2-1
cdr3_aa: CASSLAAGTGSGEQFF

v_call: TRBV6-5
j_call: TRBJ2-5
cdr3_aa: CASSWGRGETQYF

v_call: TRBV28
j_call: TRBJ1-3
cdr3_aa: CASSPTGASGNTIYF

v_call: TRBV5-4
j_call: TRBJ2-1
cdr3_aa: CASSLGGLAGVVNEQFF

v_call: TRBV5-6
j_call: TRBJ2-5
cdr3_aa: CASSPGPVQETQYF

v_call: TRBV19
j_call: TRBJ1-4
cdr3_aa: CASSRGTAEKLFF

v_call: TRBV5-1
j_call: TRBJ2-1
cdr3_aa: CASSLGSSYNEQFF

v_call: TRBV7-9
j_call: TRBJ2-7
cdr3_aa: CASSLEGVEQYF

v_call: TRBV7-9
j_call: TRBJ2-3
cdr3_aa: CASSSGQPTDTQYF

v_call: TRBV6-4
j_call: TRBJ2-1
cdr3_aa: CASSESRGTLAYEQFF

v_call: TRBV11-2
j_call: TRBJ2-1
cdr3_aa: CASSLASPYNEQFF

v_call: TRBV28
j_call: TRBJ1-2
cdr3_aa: CASRTTKNYGYTF

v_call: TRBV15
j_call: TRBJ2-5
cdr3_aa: CATSRDVLGTGFGEGSVVETQYF

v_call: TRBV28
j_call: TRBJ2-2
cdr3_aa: CASSLSYAGPRGTGELFF

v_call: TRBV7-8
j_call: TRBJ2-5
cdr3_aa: CASSLVLAVQETQYF

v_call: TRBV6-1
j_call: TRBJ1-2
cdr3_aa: CASSELQGASDYGYTF

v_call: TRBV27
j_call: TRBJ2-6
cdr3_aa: CASQKLGRVSGANVLTF

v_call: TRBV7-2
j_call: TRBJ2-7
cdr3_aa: CASSFRQGSYEQYF

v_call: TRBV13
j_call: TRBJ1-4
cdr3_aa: CASSATGPFLQTNEKLFF

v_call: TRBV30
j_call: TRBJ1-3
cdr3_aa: CAWSVAAGNTIYF

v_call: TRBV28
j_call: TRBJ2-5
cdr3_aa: CASSFLRETQYF

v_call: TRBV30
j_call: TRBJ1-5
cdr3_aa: CAWSVLPGEPQHF